These T cell receptor beta chains were read from a single sample in a study of T cell repertoires in cytomegalovirus infection. These receptors have no identified antigens. TCRdb ran MiXCR on the reads and lists one entry per CDR3 protein. The top ten clones hold roughly 50% of a sample with some 500,000 distinct CDR3 sequences, approximately 40% of them seen once. The sample here was cultured PBMCs, taken from culture after CMV antigen stimulation. These receptors were collected from a human donor in good health (CMV status not recorded). Some clones in this sample may be carry-over from other donors' samples. CDR3s include the opening cysteine and the closing phenylalanine or tryptophan. D genes are given only for firm matches. Rows give clone size only sometimes, using once, few, many, or a class for an expanded clone.

d_call	j_call	clone_size	v_call	cdr3_aa	cdr3_nt
TRBD1	TRBJ2-3	many	TRBV7-2	CASSTDRGTDTQYF	TGTGCCAGCAGCACCGACAGGGGCACAGATACGCAGTATTTT
-	TRBJ2-1	-	TRBV12-3/TRBV12-4	CASSAGQLGGGGVRGGRYNEQFF	TGTGCCAGCAGTGCAGGACAGTTAGGGGGCGGGGGCGTGAGGGGTGGCAGGTACAATGAGCAGTTCTTC
TRBD2	TRBJ2-3	-	TRBV12-3/TRBV12-4	CASTQGLAGGGTDTQYF	TGTGCCAGCACCCAGGGACTAGCGGGAGGGGGCACAGATACGCAGTATTTT
-	TRBJ2-2	-	TRBV12-3/TRBV12-4	CASKNRPAGELFF	TGTGCCAGCAAAAATCGTCCCGCCGGGGAGCTGTTTTTT
-	TRBJ1-2	-	TRBV18	CASSPSGSDYGYTF	TGTGCCAGCTCACCTTCTGGTTCGGACTATGGCTACACCTTC
-	TRBJ1-1	-	TRBV7-6	CASSPPVNTEAFF	TGTGCCAGTTCCCCGCCGGTGAACACTGAAGCTTTCTTT
-	TRBJ1-1	-	TRBV6-2/TRBV6-3	CASLDTYTEAFF	TGTGCCAGCCTAGACACTTACACTGAAGCTTTCTTT
-	TRBJ1-5	few	TRBV6-2/TRBV6-3	CASSYGRGNQPQHF	TGTGCCAGCAGTTACGGACGGGGCAATCAGCCCCAGCATTTT
TRBD2	TRBJ2-1	-	TRBV6-6	CASSYRGREGRGVNEQFF	TGTGCCAGCAGTTACCGGGGGAGGGAGGGGAGAGGAGTCAATGAGCAGTTCTTC
-	TRBJ2-5	-	TRBV6-5	CASSWGRSQETQYF	TGTGCCAGCAGTTGGGGACGCTCTCAAGAGACCCAGTACTTC
TRBD2	TRBJ2-5	-	TRBV20-1	CSANLAGASETQYF	TGCAGTGCTAACCTAGCGGGAGCCAGTGAGACCCAGTACTTC
TRBD2	TRBJ2-5	-	TRBV5-1	CASSLEASGVETQYF	TGCGCCAGCAGCTTGGAGGCTAGCGGGGTAGAGACCCAGTACTTC
-	TRBJ2-2	-	TRBV7-8	CASSPWGSNTGELFF	TGTGCCAGCAGCCCCTGGGGCTCCAACACCGGGGAGCTGTTTTTT
-	TRBJ1-4	-	TRBV7-9	CASSLGQGYEKLFF	TGTGCCAGCAGCTTGGGGCAGGGTTATGAAAAACTGTTTTTT
-	TRBJ1-2	-	TRBV6-1	CASSEEGRVSYGYTF	TGTGCCAGCAGTGAAGAGGGTAGGGTCAGCTATGGCTACACCTTC